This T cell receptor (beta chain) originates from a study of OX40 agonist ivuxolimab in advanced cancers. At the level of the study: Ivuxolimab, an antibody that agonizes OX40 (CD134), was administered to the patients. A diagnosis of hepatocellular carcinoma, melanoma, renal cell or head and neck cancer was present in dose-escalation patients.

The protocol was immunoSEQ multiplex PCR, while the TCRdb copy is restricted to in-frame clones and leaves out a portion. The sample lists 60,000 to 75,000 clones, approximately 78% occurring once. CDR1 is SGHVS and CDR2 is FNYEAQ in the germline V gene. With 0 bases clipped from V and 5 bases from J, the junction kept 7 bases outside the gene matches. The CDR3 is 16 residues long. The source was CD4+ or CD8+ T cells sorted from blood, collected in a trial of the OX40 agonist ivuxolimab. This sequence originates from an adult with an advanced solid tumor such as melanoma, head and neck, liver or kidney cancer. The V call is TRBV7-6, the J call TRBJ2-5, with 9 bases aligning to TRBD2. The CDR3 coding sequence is TGTGCCAGCAGCTTAGCGCCCAGCGGGGGGCAGGAGACCCAGTACTTC. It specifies CASSLAPSGGQETQYF.